This T cell receptor (beta chain) was documented in a study of shared clonotypes between healthy human individuals. General study points: Clonotype sharing among the donors was expected to vary with sequencing depth. Rarefaction indicated that sorted-subset sequencing remained incomplete although depth was large. The genetic and exposure-history diversity represented was limited by few donors. It was observed that 5% to 6% of naive CD4 clonotypes were shared across a few donors.

CDR3 length: 14 residues. The germline gives CDR1 LGHNT, CDR2 FRNRAP. The ends were cut back, 1 base at V and 5 bases at J, with 12 bases in the middle. Turning to this clone: Its specificity is unknown.

Terminally differentiated effector memory CD45RA+ cells were excluded by CCR7 positive selection of CD45RO-negative cells. Clones were read by immunoSEQ multiplex PCR, and TCRdb kept only the in-frame ones, dropping some. Of about 2.2 million clones listed, 80% to 95% are singletons. J is TRBJ2-7 and V is TRBV12-5; D possibly corresponds to TRBD1 (5 bases). The sequenced sample was naive CD8+ T cells from PBMCs. This clonotype originated in a man aged 18-30 years in good health. Some clones in this sample may be carry-over from other donors' samples. The CDR3 sequence: CASGLGGLFHEQYF. The DNA for the CDR3 is TGTGCTAGTGGTTTGGGGGGCCTATTCCACGAGCAGTACTTC.